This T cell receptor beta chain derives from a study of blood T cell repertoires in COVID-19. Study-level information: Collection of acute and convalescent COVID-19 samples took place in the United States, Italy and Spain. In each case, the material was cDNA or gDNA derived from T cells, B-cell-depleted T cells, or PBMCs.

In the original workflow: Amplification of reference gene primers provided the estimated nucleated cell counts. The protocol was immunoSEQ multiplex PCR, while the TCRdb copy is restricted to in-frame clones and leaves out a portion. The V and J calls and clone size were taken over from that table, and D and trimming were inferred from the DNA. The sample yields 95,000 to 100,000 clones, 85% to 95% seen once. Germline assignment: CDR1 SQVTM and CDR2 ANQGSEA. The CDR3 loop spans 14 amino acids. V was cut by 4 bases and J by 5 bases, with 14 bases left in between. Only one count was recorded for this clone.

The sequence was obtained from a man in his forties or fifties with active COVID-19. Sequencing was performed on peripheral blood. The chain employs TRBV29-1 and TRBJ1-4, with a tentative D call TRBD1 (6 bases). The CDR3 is CSVARQVGNEKLFF. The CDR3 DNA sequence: TGCAGCGTTGCGAGACAGGTTGGAAATGAAAAACTGTTTTTT.